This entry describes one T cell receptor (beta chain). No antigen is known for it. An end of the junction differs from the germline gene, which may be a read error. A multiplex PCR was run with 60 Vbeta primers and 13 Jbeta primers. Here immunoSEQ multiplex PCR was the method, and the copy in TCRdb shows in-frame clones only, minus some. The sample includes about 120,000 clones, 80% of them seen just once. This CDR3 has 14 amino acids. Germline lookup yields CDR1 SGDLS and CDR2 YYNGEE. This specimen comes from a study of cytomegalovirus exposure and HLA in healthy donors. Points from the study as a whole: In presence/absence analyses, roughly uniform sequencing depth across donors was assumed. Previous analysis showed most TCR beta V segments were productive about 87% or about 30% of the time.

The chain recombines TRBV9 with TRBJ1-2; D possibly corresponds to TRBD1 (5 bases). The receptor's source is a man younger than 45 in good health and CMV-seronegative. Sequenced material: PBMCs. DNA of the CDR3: TGTGCCAGCAGCGTAGGACAGATCACCTATGGCTACCCCTTC. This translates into CASSVGQITYGYPF. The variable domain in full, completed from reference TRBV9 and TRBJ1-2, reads DSGVTQTPKHLITATGQRVTLRCSPRSGDLSVYWYQQSLDQGLQFLIQYYNGEERAKGNILERFSAQQFPDLHSELNLSSLELGDSALYFCASSVGQITYGYPFGSGTRLTVV.